Below, 2 T cell receptor beta chains from the same sample are listed, as sequenced in a study of CD8 T cells in Susac syndrome. RNA totalling roughly 0.45 to 1 ug underwent reverse transcription with random hexamers. TCRdb reprocessed the immunoSEQ multiplex PCR reads via MiXCR and lists one record per CDR3 protein. The sample contains about 200,000 distinct CDR3 sequences, about 95% of which appear only once. The sequencing input was CD4+ T cells from PBMCs. The source of these receptors is a human donor with multiple sclerosis.

CDR3 amino acids: CASSHPLAGAGTGELFF. The DNA for the CDR3 is TGTGCCAGCAGCCATCCACTAGCGGGGGCGGGGACCGGGGAGCTGTTTTTT. The J gene is TRBJ2-2, the V gene TRBV14, with 11 bases aligning to TRBD2. Germline lookup yields CDR1 SGHDN and CDR2 FVKESK. Losses at the gene ends were 3 bases for V and 5 bases for J; bases not matched to a gene: 8. The CDR3 runs 17 residues.

The V and J genes are TRBV10-3 and TRBJ2-5, with D possibly being TRBD2 (6 bases). This CDR3 spans 11 amino acids. V lost 6 bases and J lost 5, with 7 bases in between. Looked up from germline, CDR1 is ENHRY and CDR2 is SYGVKD. The CDR3 DNA sequence: TGTGCCATCAGGGAGGGGGAGACCCAGTACTTC. This gives the protein CAIREGETQYF.